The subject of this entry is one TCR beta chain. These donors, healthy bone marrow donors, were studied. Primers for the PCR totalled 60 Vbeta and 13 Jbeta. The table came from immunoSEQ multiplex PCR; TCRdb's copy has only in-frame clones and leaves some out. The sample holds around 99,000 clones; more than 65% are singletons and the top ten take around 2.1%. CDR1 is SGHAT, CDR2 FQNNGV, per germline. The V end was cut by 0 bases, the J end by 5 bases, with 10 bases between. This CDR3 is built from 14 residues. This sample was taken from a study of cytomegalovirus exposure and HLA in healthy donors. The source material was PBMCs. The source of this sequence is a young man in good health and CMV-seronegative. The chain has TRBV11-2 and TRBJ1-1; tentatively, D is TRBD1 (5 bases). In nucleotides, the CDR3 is TGTGCCAGCAGCTTAGAGCCAGGGTGGACTGAAGCTTTCTTT. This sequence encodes CASSLEPGWTEAFF. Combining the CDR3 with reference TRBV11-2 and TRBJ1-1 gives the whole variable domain EAGVAQSPRYKIIEKRQSVAFWCNPISGHATLYWYQQILGQGPKLLIQFQNNGVVDDSQLPKDRFSAERLKGVDSTLKIQPAKLEDSAVYLCASSLEPGWTEAFFGQGTRLTVV.